The 18 T cell receptor beta chains below come from one sample, sequenced in a study of OX40 agonist ivuxolimab in advanced cancers. Measured with immunoSEQ multiplex PCR; TCRdb has only the in-frame clones, and not every one. The sample includes tens of thousands of clones, roughly nine tenths seen only once; the top ten take 9% to 10%. The material was CD4+ or CD8+ T cells sorted from blood, obtained in a trial of the OX40 agonist ivuxolimab. Source of these receptors: an adult with an advanced solid tumor such as melanoma, head and neck, liver or kidney cancer.

This chain links TRBV18 with TRBJ1-1, with D unresolved. Germline loops: CDR1 KGHSH, CDR2 LQKENI. CDR3 size: 14 residues. Deletions cut 1 base from V and 3 bases from J, with 9 bases between. Here the CDR3 reads CASSPRVSDTEAFF. For the CDR3, the DNA is TGTGCCAGCTCACCACGGGTATCGGACACTGAAGCTTTCTTT.

The V gene is TRBV5-1, the J gene TRBJ2-5; a weak D match, TRBD1 (5 bases). TRBJ2-7 matches the DNA end more closely, so the J call is doubtful. The germline V gene has CDR1 SGHRS and CDR2 YFSETQ. The length of the CDR3 is 14 residues. In DNA, the CDR3 is TGCGCCAGCAGCTTGACAGGTGGGGCCTACGAGCAGTACTTC. It specifies CASSLTGGAYEQYF.

The genes are TRBV2 and TRBJ2-3; unclear D gene. Germline CDR1 is SNHLY and CDR2 is FYNNEI. This CDR3 is built from 14 residues. V was trimmed by 2 bases and J by 1 base, leaving 7 bases between them. CDR3 amino acids: CASSEPDRTDTQYF. CDR3 sequence (DNA): TGTGCCAGCAGTGAACCGGACCGCACAGATACGCAGTATTTT. Full variable domain (remainder filled in from reference TRBV2 and TRBJ2-3): EPEVTQTPSHQVTQMGQEVILRCVPISNHLYFYWYRQILGQKVEFLVSFYNNEISEKSEIFDDQFSVERPDGSNFTLKIRSTKLEDSAMYFCASSEPDRTDTQYFGPGTRLTVL.

The chain has TRBV6-5 and TRBJ1-1; D might be TRBD1 (6 bases). V lost 2 bases and J 6 bases, leaving 13 bases between the germline ends. The CDR3 loop spans 14 amino acids. CDR1 is MNHEY and CDR2 is SVGAGI in the germline V gene. Here the CDR3 reads CASSYQTGSAEAFF. The CDR3 DNA reads as TGTGCCAGCAGTTACCAAACAGGGTCCGCTGAAGCTTTCTTT.

The chain couples TRBV18 to TRBJ1-1; tentative D call: TRBD1 (5 bases). Germline CDR1 reads KGHSH; CDR2 reads LQKENI. CDR3 length equals 13 residues. V lost 5 bases to trimming and J lost 2 bases, with 9 bases between them. The CDR3 region has the DNA TGTGCCAGCTCAGATACAGGAAACACTGAAGCTTTCTTT. This sequence encodes CASSDTGNTEAFF.

V is TRBV7-2 and J is TRBJ2-5, with D possibly TRBD2 on 6 matching bases. The end of the DNA is better explained by TRBJ2-7, so the J call may be wrong. The CDR3 sequence is 15 residues long. Germline V lookup: CDR1 SGHTA, CDR2 FQGNSA. The CDR3 DNA reads as TGTGCCAGCAGCTTATTGGGTTCGGGGGCCTACGAGCAGTACTTC. Translated: CASSLLGSGAYEQYF.

The J gene is TRBJ2-7, the V gene TRBV5-1, with 7 nucleotides matching TRBD1. The CDR3 is 15 residues long. The junction had 8 bases not matched to a gene; V was cut back by 2 bases and J by 3 bases. Germline-derived CDR1 and CDR2 are SGHRS and YFSETQ. The CDR3 spells CASSFNRGRGYEQYF. Written as DNA, the CDR3 is TGCGCCAGCAGCTTTAACAGGGGAAGGGGCTACGAGCAGTACTTC.

J is TRBJ2-7 and V is TRBV7-6, with 8 positions matching TRBD2. Germline assignment: CDR1 SGHVS and CDR2 FNYEAQ. V gave up 3 bases and J gave up 2 bases; unmatched junction bases: 6. The CDR3 extends over 15 amino acids. DNA of the CDR3: TGTGCCAGCAGCTTCACTAGCGGTGATACCTACGAGCAGTACTTC. Protein: CASSFTSGDTYEQYF.

The V and J genes are TRBV29-1 and TRBJ2-1; D possibly corresponds to TRBD1 (5 bases). The CDR3 sequence is 13 residues long. Between the trimmed V and J ends, which lost 7 bases and 0 bases, there was a span of 10 bases. In germline, CDR1 is SQVTM, CDR2 ANQGSEA. Here the CDR3 reads CSGQRGSYNEQFF. The CDR3 region has the DNA TGCAGCGGCCAAAGGGGCTCCTACAATGAGCAGTTCTTC.

The V and J genes are TRBV28 and TRBJ1-5; a weak D match, TRBD1 (5 bases). V gave up 6 bases and J gave up 4 bases, with 10 bases separating them. Germline CDR1 MDHEN, CDR2 SYDVKM. This CDR3 has 13 amino acids. CDR3 region: CASSRGINQPQHF. The CDR3 region has the DNA TGTGCCAGCAGCCGGGGCATAAATCAGCCCCAGCATTTT.

The J gene is TRBJ1-2, the V gene TRBV6-1, with D tentatively TRBD1 (6 bases). Per the germline V gene, CDR1 is MNHNS and CDR2 is SASEGT. This CDR3 is 13 amino acids long. V shed 0 bases and J shed 4 bases, with 6 bases lying between them. The CDR3 sequence is CASSEADSYGYTF. The CDR3 DNA follows: TGTGCCAGCAGTGAAGCGGACAGCTATGGCTACACCTTC.

Remarks on this clone: Relative to the germline gene, one junction end is altered; a read error may explain this. The gene calls are TRBV18 and TRBJ1-4; possibly TRBD1 for D (6 bases). This CDR3 spans 13 amino acids. Germline CDR1 reads KGHSH; CDR2 reads LQKENI. CDR3 nucleotides: TGTGCCGGCTCGGGACAAAGTAATGAAAAACTGTTTTTT. This gives the protein CAGSGQSNEKLFF.

In this sample, this clone turned up a few times. The chain combines TRBV9 with TRBJ2-4; TRBD2 might be the D (6 bases). CDR3 length: 15 residues. Germline V gene sequence: CDR1 SGDLS, CDR2 YYNGEE. The V end was cut by 4 bases, the J end by 0 bases, with 11 bases between. CDR3 loop: CASSPLGGAKNIQYF. CDR3 in DNA: TGTGCCAGCAGCCCACTCGGGGGAGCCAAAAACATTCAGTACTTC.

The gene calls are TRBV5-1 and TRBJ2-7; 10 bases fit TRBD1. CDR1 is SGHRS and CDR2 is YFSETQ in the germline V gene. V lost 4 bases and J lost 0; bases outside the gene matches: 7. The CDR3 is 16 amino acids. The CDR3 spells CASSPMGQGSSYEQYF. CDR3 sequence (DNA): TGCGCCAGCAGCCCTATGGGACAGGGGAGCTCCTACGAGCAGTACTTC.

The chain links TRBV5-1 to TRBJ1-2; D might be TRBD1 (6 bases). The CDR3 covers 14 residues. The V end was cut by 4 bases, the J end by 2 bases, with 12 bases between. Germline CDR1 is SGHRS and CDR2 is YFSETQ. In nucleotides, the CDR3 is TGCGCCAGCAGCCCCACCACAGGGAACTATGGCTACACCTTC. It codes for CASSPTTGNYGYTF.

This rearrangement joins TRBV5-1 to TRBJ2-1; 7 bases line up with TRBD2. In germline, CDR1 is SGHRS, CDR2 YFSETQ. The V and J ends lost 0 bases and 7 bases, in that order; junction bases with no gene match: 7. This CDR3 has 15 amino acids. The CDR3 DNA reads TGCGCCAGCAGCTTGGGGGCGGGAGTAGGGAATGAGCAGTTCTTC. Encoded protein: CASSLGAGVGNEQFF. Based on the CDR3 plus reference TRBV5-1 and TRBJ2-1, the full variable domain is KAGVTQTPRYLIKTRGQQVTLSCSPISGHRSVSWYQQTPGQGLQFLFEYFSETQRNKGNFPGRFSGRQFSNSRSEMNVSTLELGDSALYLCASSLGAGVGNEQFFGPGTRLTVL.

The rearrangement uses TRBV5-1 and TRBJ2-5, with 12 bases identical to TRBD2. The CDR3 is 17 residues long. Per the germline V gene, CDR1 is SGHRS and CDR2 is YFSETQ. The V and J ends lost 4 bases and 2 bases, in that order; junction bases with no gene match: 9. The CDR3 loop is CASSRTLAGGIQETQYF. As DNA, the CDR3 is TGCGCCAGCAGCAGAACCCTAGCGGGAGGGATACAAGAGACCCAGTACTTC.

The chain joins TRBV21-1 to TRBJ2-3; the DNA was not used to check the table's D call, TRBD2. TRBV21-1 is listed as a pseudogene. The CDR3 covers 15 residues. As DNA, the CDR3 is TGTGCCAGCAGCAAAAGGCGGCAAAGCACAGATACGCAGTATTTT. Translation gives CASSKRRQSTDTQYF.